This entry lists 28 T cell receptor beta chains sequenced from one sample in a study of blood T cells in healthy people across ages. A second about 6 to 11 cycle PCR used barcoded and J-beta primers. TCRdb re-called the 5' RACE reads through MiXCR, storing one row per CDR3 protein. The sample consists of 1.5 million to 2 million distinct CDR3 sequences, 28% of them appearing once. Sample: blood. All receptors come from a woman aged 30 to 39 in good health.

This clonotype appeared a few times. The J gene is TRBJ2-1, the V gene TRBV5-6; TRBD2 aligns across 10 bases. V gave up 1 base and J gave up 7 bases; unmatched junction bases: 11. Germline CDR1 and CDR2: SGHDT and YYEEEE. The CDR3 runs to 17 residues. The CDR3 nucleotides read TGTGCCAGCAGCTTGAGTCTGGGATCTAGCGGGAGAAATGAGCAGTTCTTC. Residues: CASSLSLGSSGRNEQFF.

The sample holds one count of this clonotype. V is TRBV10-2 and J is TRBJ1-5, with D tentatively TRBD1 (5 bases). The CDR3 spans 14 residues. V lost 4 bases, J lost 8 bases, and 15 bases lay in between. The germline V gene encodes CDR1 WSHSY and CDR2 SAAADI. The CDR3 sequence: CASSALGGKEPQHF. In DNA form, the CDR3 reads TGCGCCAGCAGTGCGCTCGGGGGGAAGGAGCCCCAGCATTTT.

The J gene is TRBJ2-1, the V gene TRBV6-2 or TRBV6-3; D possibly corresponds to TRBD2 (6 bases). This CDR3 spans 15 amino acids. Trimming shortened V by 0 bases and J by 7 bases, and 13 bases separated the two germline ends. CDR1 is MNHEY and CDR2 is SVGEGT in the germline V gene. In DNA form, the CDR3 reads TGTGCCAGCAGTTACTCAGGTCCGGGGAGGAATGAGCAGTTCTTC. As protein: CASSYSGPGRNEQFF.

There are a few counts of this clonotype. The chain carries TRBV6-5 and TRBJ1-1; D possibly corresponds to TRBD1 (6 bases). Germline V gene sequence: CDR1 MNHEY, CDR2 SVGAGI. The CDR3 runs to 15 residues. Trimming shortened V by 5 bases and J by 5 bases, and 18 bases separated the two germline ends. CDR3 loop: CASSPSTGKRTEAFF. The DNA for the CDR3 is TGTGCCAGCAGTCCTTCCACAGGGAAGAGAACTGAAGCTTTCTTT.

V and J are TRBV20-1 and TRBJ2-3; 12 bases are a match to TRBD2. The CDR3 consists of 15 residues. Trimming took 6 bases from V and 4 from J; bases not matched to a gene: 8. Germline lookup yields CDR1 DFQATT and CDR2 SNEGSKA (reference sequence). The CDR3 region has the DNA TGCAGTGCGGAGGCTAGCGGGAGGGCCTCAGATACGCAGTATTTT. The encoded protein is CSAEASGRASDTQYF.

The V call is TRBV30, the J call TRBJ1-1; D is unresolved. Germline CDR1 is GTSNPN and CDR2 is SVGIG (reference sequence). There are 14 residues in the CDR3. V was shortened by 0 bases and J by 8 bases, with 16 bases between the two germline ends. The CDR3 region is CAWSVYPGTSEAFF. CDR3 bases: TGTGCCTGGAGTGTATATCCGGGCACCTCCGAAGCTTTCTTT.

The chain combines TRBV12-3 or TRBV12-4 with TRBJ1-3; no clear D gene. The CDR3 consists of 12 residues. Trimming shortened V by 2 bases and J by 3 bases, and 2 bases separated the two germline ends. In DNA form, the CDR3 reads TGTGCCAGCAGTTTAAATGGAAACACCATATATTTT. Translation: CASSLNGNTIYF.

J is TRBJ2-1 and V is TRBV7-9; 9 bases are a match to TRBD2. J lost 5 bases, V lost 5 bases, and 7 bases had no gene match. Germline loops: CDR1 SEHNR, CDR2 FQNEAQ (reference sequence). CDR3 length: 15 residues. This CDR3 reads CASSRSGRLNNEQFF. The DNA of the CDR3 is TGTGCCAGCAGCCGGAGCGGGAGGTTAAACAATGAGCAGTTCTTC.

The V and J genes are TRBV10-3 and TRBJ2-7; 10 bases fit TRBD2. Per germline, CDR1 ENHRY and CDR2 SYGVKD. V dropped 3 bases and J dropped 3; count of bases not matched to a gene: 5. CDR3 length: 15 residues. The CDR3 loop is CAISDVTSGNYEQYF. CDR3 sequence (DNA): TGTGCCATCAGTGATGTTACTAGCGGGAACTACGAGCAGTACTTC.

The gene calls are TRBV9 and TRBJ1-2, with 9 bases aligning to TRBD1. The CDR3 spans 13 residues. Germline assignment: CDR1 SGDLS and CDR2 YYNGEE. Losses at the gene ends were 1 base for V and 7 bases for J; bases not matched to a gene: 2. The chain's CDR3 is CASSVTGGLGYTF. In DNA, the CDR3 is TGTGCCAGCAGCGTAACAGGGGGCCTTGGCTACACCTTC.

CDR3 protein: CATSDLSEGTYYNEQFF. CDR3 DNA sequence: TGTGCCACCAGTGACCTTAGCGAGGGGACGTATTACAATGAGCAGTTCTTC. The chain recombines TRBV24-1 with TRBJ2-1; D assignment may be TRBD1 or TRBD2 (5 bases each). CDR3 size: 17 residues. Trimming took off 4 bases at V and 4 bases at J, with 19 bases between the two ends. Looked up from germline, CDR1 is KGHDR and CDR2 is SFDVKD.

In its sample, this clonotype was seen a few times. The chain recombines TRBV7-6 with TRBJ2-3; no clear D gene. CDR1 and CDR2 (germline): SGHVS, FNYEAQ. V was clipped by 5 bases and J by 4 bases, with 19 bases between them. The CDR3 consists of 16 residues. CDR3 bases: TGTGCCAGCAGCCAAGCCGTAGCTCTTAAGCCAGATACGCAGTATTTT. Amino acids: CASSQAVALKPDTQYF.

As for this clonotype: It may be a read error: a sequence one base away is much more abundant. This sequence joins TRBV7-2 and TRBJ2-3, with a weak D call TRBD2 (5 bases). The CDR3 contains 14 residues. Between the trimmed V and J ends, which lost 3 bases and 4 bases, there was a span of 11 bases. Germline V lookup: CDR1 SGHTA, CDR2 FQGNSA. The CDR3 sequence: CASSLTIGADTQYF. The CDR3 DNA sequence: TGTGCCAGCAGCTTGACTATCGGCGCAGATACGCAGTATTTT.

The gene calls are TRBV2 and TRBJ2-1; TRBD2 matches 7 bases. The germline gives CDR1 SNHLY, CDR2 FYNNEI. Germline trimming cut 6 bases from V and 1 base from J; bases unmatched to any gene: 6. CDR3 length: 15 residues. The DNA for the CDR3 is TGTGCCAGCAGCGCCGGACTAGAATCCTACAATGAGCAGTTCTTC. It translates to CASSAGLESYNEQFF. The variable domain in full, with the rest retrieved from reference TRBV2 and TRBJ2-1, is EPEVTQTPSHQVTQMGQEVILRCVPISNHLYFYWYRQILGQKVEFLVSFYNNEISEKSEIFDDQFSVERPDGSNFTLKIRSTKLEDSAMYFCASSAGLESYNEQFFGPGTRLTVL.

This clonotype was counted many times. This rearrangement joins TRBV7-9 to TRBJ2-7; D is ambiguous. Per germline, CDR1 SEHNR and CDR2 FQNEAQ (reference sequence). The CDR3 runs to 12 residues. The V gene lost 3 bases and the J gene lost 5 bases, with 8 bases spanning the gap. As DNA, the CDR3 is TGTGCCAGCAGCTTTACGTTCGACGAGCAGTACTTC. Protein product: CASSFTFDEQYF.

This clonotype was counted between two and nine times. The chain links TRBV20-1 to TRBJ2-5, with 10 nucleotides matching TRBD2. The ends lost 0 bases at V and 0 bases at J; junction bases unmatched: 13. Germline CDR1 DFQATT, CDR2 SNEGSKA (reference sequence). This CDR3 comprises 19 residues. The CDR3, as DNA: TGCAGTGCTAGAGATACCCTGCTGACTAGCGGGCCATACCAAGAGACCCAGTACTTC. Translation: CSARDTLLTSGPYQETQYF.

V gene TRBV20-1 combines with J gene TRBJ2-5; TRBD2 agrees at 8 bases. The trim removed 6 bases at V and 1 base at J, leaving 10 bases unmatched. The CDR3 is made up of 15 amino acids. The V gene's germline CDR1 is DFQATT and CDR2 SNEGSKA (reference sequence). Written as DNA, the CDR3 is TGCAGTGCCTGTTTAAGGGCGGGAGGCCAAGAGACCCAGTACTTC. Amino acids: CSACLRAGGQETQYF.

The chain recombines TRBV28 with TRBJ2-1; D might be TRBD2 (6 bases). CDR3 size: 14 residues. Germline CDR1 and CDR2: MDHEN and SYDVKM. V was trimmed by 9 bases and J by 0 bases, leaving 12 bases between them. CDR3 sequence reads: CASRGEDSYNEQFF. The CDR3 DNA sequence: TGTGCCAGTCGCGGGGAAGACTCCTACAATGAGCAGTTCTTC.

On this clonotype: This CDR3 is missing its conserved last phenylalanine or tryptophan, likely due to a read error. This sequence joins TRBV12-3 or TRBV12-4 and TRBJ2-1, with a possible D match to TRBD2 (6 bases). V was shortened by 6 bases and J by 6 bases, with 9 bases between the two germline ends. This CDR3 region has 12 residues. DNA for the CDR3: TGTGCCAGCAGGGGGACTCGCAATGAGCAGTTCGTC. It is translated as CASRGTRNEQFV.

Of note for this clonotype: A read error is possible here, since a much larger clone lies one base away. Here the CDR3 DNA reads TGTACCAGCAGCGTATTCTCACTAGCGGGGGAGACCCAGTACTTC. As protein: CTSSVFSLAGETQYF. The V gene is TRBV9, the J gene TRBJ2-5; 10 nucleotides line up with TRBD2. Germline loops: CDR1 SGDLS, CDR2 YYNGEE. The length of the CDR3 is 15 residues. Using reference TRBV9 and TRBJ2-5 for the parts outside the CDR3, the full variable domain is DSGVTQTPKHLITATGQRVTLRCSPRSGDLSVYWYQQSLDQGLQFLIQYYNGEERAKGNILERFSAQQFPDLHSELNLSSLELGDSALYFCTSSVFSLAGETQYFGPGTRLLVL.

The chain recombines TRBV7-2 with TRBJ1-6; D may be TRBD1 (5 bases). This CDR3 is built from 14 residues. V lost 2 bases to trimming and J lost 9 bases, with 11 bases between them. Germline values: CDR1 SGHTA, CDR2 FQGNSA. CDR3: CASSLRGGRSPLHF. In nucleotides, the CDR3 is TGTGCCAGCAGCTTAAGGGGAGGACGTTCACCCCTCCACTTT. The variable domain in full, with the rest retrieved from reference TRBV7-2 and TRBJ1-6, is GAGVSQSPSNKVTEKGKDVELRCDPISGHTALYWYRQSLGQGLEFLIYFQGNSAPDKSGLPSDRFSAERTGGSVSTLTIQRTQQEDSAVYLCASSLRGGRSPLHFGNGTRLTVT.

CDR3 sequence: CSVMGGWTGELFF. The CDR3 region has the DNA TGCAGCGTTATGGGAGGTTGGACCGGGGAGCTGTTTTTT. V usage is TRBV29-1 and J usage is TRBJ2-2, with TRBD2 as a possible D gene (6 bases). V was trimmed by 5 bases and J by 5 bases, leaving 12 bases between them. CDR3 length: 13 residues. Germline V gives CDR1 SQVTM, CDR2 ANQGSEA.

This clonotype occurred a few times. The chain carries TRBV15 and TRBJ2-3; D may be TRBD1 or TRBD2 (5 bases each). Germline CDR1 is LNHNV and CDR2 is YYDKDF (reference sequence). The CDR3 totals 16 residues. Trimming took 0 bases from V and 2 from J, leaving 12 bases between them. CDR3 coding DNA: TGTGCCACCAGCAGAGATCTGGTGGGGGTCACAGATACGCAGTATTTT. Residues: CATSRDLVGVTDTQYF.

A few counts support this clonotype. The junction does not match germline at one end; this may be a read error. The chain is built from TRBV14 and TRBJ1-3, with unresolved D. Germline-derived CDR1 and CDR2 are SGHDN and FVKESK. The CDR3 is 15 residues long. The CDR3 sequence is CASSQDGRAGNTIYF. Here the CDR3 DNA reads TGTGCCAGTAGCCAAGATGGGAGGGCCGGTAACACCATATATTTT.

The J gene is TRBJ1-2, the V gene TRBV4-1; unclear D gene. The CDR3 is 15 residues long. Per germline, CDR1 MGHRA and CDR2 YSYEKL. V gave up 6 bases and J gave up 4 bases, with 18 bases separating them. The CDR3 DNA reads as TGCGCCAGCAGAGAACTAGGGCTCCCCTCCTATGGCTACACCTTC. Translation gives CASRELGLPSYGYTF.

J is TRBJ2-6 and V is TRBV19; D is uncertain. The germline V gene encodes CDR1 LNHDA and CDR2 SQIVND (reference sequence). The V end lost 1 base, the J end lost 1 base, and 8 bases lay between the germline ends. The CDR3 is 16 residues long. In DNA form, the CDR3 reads TGTGCCAGTAGTATAGGGCGGAAGTCTGGGGCCAACGTCCTGACTTTC. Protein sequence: CASSIGRKSGANVLTF. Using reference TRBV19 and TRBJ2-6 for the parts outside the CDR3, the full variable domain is DGGITQSPKYLFRKEGQNVTLSCEQNLNHDAMYWYRQDPGQGLRLIYYSQIVNDFQKGDIAEGYSVSREKKESFPLTVTSAQKNPTAFYLCASSIGRKSGANVLTFGAGSRLTVL.

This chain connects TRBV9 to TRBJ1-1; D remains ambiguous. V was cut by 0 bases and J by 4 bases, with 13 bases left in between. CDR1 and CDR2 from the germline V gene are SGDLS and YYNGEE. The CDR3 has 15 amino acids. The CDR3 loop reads CASSVEGGRGTEAFF. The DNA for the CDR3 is TGTGCCAGCAGCGTAGAGGGAGGCCGGGGCACTGAAGCTTTCTTT.

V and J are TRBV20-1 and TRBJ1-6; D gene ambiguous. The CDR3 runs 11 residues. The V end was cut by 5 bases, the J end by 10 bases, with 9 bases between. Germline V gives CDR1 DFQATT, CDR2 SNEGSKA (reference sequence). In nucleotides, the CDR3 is TGCAGTGCTGGGTTAGGGTCACCCCTCCACTTT. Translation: CSAGLGSPLHF.